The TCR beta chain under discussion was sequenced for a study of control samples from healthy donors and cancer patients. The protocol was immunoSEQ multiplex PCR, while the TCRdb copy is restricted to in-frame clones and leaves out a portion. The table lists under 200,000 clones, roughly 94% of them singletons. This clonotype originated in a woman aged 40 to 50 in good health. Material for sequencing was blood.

CDR3 protein: CASSPGGGRAEQFF. DNA of the CDR3: TGTGCCAGCAGCCCCGGGGGCGGGAGGGCTGAGCAGTTCTTC. V is TRBV11-2 and J is TRBJ2-1; TRBD2 aligns across 9 bases. Per the germline V gene, CDR1 is SGHAT and CDR2 is FQNNGV. The CDR3 length is 14 residues. V gave up 5 bases and J gave up 9 bases; unmatched junction bases: 8.